This TCR beta chain was observed in a study of blood T cell repertoires in COVID-19. Germline CDR1 is SGHVS and CDR2 is FNYEAQ. The CDR3 is 14 amino acids. With 7 bases removed from V and 2 bases from J, the gap between germline ends came to 14 bases. Seattle patients were enrolled during active infection and followed longitudinally. Data came from immunoSEQ multiplex PCR; TCRdb stores just in-frame clones and leaves some out. The sample records roughly 230,000 clones, around 90% being singletons. Sequenced sample: peripheral blood. The clonotype originates from a woman aged 60-70 years with COVID-19, enrolled during active disease. J is TRBJ2-5 and V is TRBV7-6; the D gene is possibly TRBD1 (6 bases). The chain's CDR3 is CASNPGQPQETQYF. CDR3 DNA: TGTGCCAGCAACCCGGGACAACCACAAGAGACCCAGTACTTC. The variable domain in full, completed from reference TRBV7-6 and TRBJ2-5, reads GAGVSQSPRYKVTKRGQDVALRCDPISGHVSLYWYRQALGQGPEFLTYFNYEAQQDKSGLPNDRFSAERPEGSISTLTIQRTEQRDSAMYRCASNPGQPQETQYFGPGTRLLVL.